The source of this TCR beta chain is a study of cytomegalovirus exposure and HLA in healthy donors. Whole-study findings and limits: The CMV antigen specificity of a few CMV-associated chains was confirmed through in vitro analysis.

Comment on this clone: What it binds is not known.

The CDR3 covers 14 residues. V was clipped by 4 bases and J by 3 bases, with 13 bases between them. Germline V lookup: CDR1 SGHVS, CDR2 FNYEAQ. Both 60 Vbeta primers and 13 Jbeta primers went into the PCR. Profiled with immunoSEQ multiplex PCR; TCRdb holds only in-frame clones, not every one. This sample yields about 190,000 clones, of which 87% are seen a single time; more than 1% belongs to the top ten. The sequenced sample was PBMCs. The TCR originated in a boy between 2 and 10 years old in good health and CMV-seronegative. V and J are TRBV7-6 and TRBJ2-7, with D maybe TRBD1 (6 bases). This CDR3 is CASSSTRDNYEQYF. The CDR3 DNA reads TGTGCCAGCAGCTCCACCCGGGACAACTACGAGCAGTACTTC.